Presented here are 9 T cell receptor beta chains from one specimen sequenced in a study of blood T cell repertoires in COVID-19. This table comes from immunoSEQ multiplex PCR, and its TCRdb copy is limited to in-frame clones, with some not included. The table records 75,000 to 95,000 clones, approximately 87% of them present only once. Sequenced sample: peripheral blood. All receptors come from a human donor in a cohort sampled during active COVID-19.

The chain combines TRBV3-1 (or the pseudogene TRBV3-2) with TRBJ1-5; D unresolved. CDR1 and CDR2 from the germline V gene are LGHDT and YNNKEL (reference sequence). The V and J ends lost 1 base and 1 base respectively, with 11 bases between them. This CDR3 spans 16 amino acids. CDR3 loop: CASSQGAPWSNQPQHF. The CDR3 coding sequence is TGTGCCAGCAGCCAAGGGGCTCCCTGGAGCAATCAGCCCCAGCATTTT.

The chain uses TRBV28 and TRBJ2-7; perhaps TRBD2 as D (7 bases). V was pared by 6 bases and J by 3 bases, with 15 bases between. The CDR3 has 14 residues. The germline gives CDR1 MDHEN, CDR2 SYDVKM. CDR3 region: CASRLGRGHYEQYF. As DNA, the CDR3 is TGTGCCAGCAGGTTAGGGCGGGGGCACTACGAGCAGTACTTC.

This chain joins TRBV5-4 and TRBJ2-3; 8 bases fit TRBD2. This CDR3 is built from 15 residues. The germline gives CDR1 SGHNT, CDR2 YYREEE (reference sequence). V shed 0 bases and J 6 bases; nucleotides not matched to a gene: 6. The CDR3 reads CASSLVGSGTDTQYF. CDR3 in DNA: TGTGCCAGCAGCTTGGTTGGTAGCGGGACGGATACGCAGTATTTT.

CDR3 bases: TGTGCCAGCAGCTTCGGACCGCGGGCAGAGACCCAGTACTTC. Encoded protein: CASSFGPRAETQYF. The chain carries TRBV11-3 and TRBJ2-5, with D maybe TRBD2 (5 bases). Between the trimmed V and J ends, which lost 3 bases and 4 bases, there was a span of 12 bases. The germline V gene has CDR1 SGHNT and CDR2 YENEEA. The CDR3 spans 14 residues. The whole variable domain, remainder taken from reference TRBV11-3 and TRBJ2-5, is EAGVVQSPRYKIIEKKQPVAFWCNPISGHNTLYWYLQNLGQGPELLIRYENEEAVDDSQLPKDRFSAERLKGVDSTLKIQPAELGDSAVYLCASSFGPRAETQYFGPGTRLLVL.

V gene TRBV3-1 (or the pseudogene TRBV3-2) combines with J gene TRBJ1-3; TRBD1 matches at 8 bases. The junction had 7 bases not matched to a gene; V was cut back by 4 bases and J by 2 bases. This CDR3 contains 16 residues. Germline lookup yields CDR1 LGHDT and CDR2 YNNKEL (reference sequence). The CDR3 DNA reads TGTGCCAGCAGCCCAACTCAGACAGGGGCTGGAAACACCATATATTTT. It specifies CASSPTQTGAGNTIYF.

The V gene is TRBV7-2, the J gene TRBJ1-5, with D tentatively TRBD1 (6 bases). The CDR3 covers 18 residues. V was cut by 1 base and J by 3 bases, with 19 bases left in between. Germline V CDR1 and CDR2: SGHTA, FQGNSA. CDR3 nucleotides: TGTGCCAGCAGCTTAGGGGTTGGAACAGGGCTGGTCAATCAGCCCCAGCATTTT. It yields the protein CASSLGVGTGLVNQPQHF.

The J gene is TRBJ1-1, the V gene TRBV18, with TRBD1 matching over 12 bases. CDR3 size: 19 residues. Trimming took 3 bases from V and 4 from J; bases not matched to a gene: 15. The V gene's germline CDR1 is KGHSH and CDR2 LQKENI. CDR3 loop: CASSPNLGTGGGLGTEAFF. The CDR3 coding sequence is TGTGCCAGCTCACCGAACCTCGGGACAGGGGGCGGTCTTGGCACTGAAGCTTTCTTT.

The rearrangement uses TRBV24-1 and TRBJ1-2; 7 bases are shared with TRBD1. V shed 4 bases and J 2 bases; nucleotides not matched to a gene: 6. CDR3 size: 15 residues. Germline values: CDR1 KGHDR, CDR2 SFDVKD. This chain's CDR3 is CATSDPGQPNYGYTF. The CDR3, as DNA: TGTGCCACCAGTGACCCGGGACAGCCGAACTATGGCTACACCTTC.

The sample holds one count of this clone. V is TRBV6-5 and J is TRBJ2-7, with TRBD1 identical over 7 bases. Germline V lookup: CDR1 MNHEY, CDR2 SVGAGI. CDR3 length equals 14 residues. V shed 5 bases, J shed 7 bases, and the junction held 11 bases outside the gene matches. CDR3 residues: CASSLTGVVPEQYF. The CDR3 region has the DNA TGTGCCAGCAGTCTAACAGGGGTGGTCCCTGAGCAGTACTTC.